The 32 T cell receptor beta chains listed next were all sequenced from one sample in a study of cytomegalovirus exposure and HLA in healthy donors. Clones were read by immunoSEQ multiplex PCR, and TCRdb kept only the in-frame ones, dropping some. The sample contains 170,000 or so clones, about 85% of which appear only once. The sequencing sample was made of PBMCs. The receptors were sampled from a man in his late teens or twenties in good health and CMV-seropositive.

V gene TRBV6-1 combines with J gene TRBJ1-1; D possibly corresponds to TRBD1 (6 bases). The V end lost 6 bases, the J end lost 2 bases, and 16 bases lay between the germline ends. Germline CDR1 reads MNHNS; CDR2 reads SASEGT. This CDR3 has 15 residues. As DNA, the CDR3 is TGTGCCAGCAGCCCAGGGGATACAGACAACACTGAAGCTTTCTTT. This gives the protein CASSPGDTDNTEAFF.

This clone was counted once. The chain has TRBV27 and TRBJ2-2, with TRBD2 matching over 8 bases. Germline V gives CDR1 MNHEY, CDR2 SMNVEV (reference sequence). This CDR3 comprises 15 residues. V shed 2 bases and J 4 bases; nucleotides not matched to a gene: 3. The CDR3: CASSLGLAGTGELFF. As DNA, the CDR3 is TGTGCCAGCAGTTTAGGCCTAGCGGGCACCGGGGAGCTGTTTTTT.

This clone was picked up a small number of times. The rearrangement links TRBV6-6 to TRBJ2-7, with D perhaps TRBD2 (5 bases). Trimming pared 7 bases from V and 1 base from J, leaving 14 bases between. The CDR3 consists of 14 residues. CDR1 MNHNY and CDR2 SVGAGI come from the germline V gene (reference sequence). Here the CDR3 reads CASKRLGESYEQYF. In nucleotides, the CDR3 is TGTGCCAGCAAAAGGCTCGGGGAATCCTACGAGCAGTACTTC.

CDR3 protein: CASRTPGQGYGYTF. The DNA for the CDR3 is TGTGCCAGCAGGACCCCGGGACAGGGGTATGGCTACACCTTC. The chain links TRBV9 to TRBJ1-2; 10 bases match TRBD1. CDR3 length equals 14 residues. The V and J ends lost 5 bases and 5 bases, in that order; junction bases with no gene match: 6. The V gene's germline CDR1 is SGDLS and CDR2 YYNGEE.

This clone was detected once. This chain's CDR3 is CASSQGWAGGSYNSPLHF. The CDR3, as DNA: TGCGCCAGCAGCCAAGGCTGGGCAGGGGGTTCCTATAATTCACCCCTCCACTTT. This chain links TRBV4-1 with TRBJ1-6; 7 bases agree with TRBD1. V was clipped by 1 base and J by 1 base; unmatched bases: 7. CDR1 and CDR2 (germline): MGHRA, YSYEKL. CDR3 length equals 18 residues.

The CDR3 here is CASTPSRDSPNQPQHF. CDR3 coding DNA: TGTGCCAGCACCCCCTCTCGGGACAGCCCCAATCAGCCCCAGCATTTT. V usage is TRBV28 and J usage is TRBJ1-5, with 7 bases fitting TRBD1. V dropped 7 bases and J dropped 3; count of bases not matched to a gene: 12. The CDR3 is made up of 16 amino acids. Germline V gene data show CDR1 as MDHEN and CDR2 as SYDVKM.

This clone came up once. V and J are TRBV11-2 and TRBJ1-1, with D unresolved. V gave up 1 base and J gave up 5 bases, with 5 bases separating them. CDR1 SGHAT and CDR2 FQNNGV come from the germline V gene. CDR3 length: 12 residues. CDR3 region: CASSLGQTEAFF. CDR3 DNA sequence: TGTGCCAGCAGCTTAGGGCAAACTGAAGCTTTCTTT.

This chain links TRBV4-1 with TRBJ1-4, with no clear D. The CDR3 length is 15 residues. With 3 bases removed from V and 8 bases from J, the gap between germline ends came to 16 bases. Germline CDR1 MGHRA, CDR2 YSYEKL. The CDR3 region has the DNA TGCGCCAGCAGCCAGGACTCGACTGGACGGGAAAAACTGTTTTTT. Translating gives CASSQDSTGREKLFF.

The gene calls are TRBV7-9 and TRBJ2-5, with 9 nucleotides matching TRBD1. The CDR3 is 15 residues long. After removal of 1 base from V and 5 bases from J, the junction contained 5 bases not matched to a gene. Per germline, CDR1 SEHNR and CDR2 FQNEAQ (reference sequence). CDR3 amino acids: CASSLGADRGETQYF. CDR3 DNA sequence: TGTGCCAGCAGCTTAGGGGCCGACAGGGGGGAGACCCAGTACTTC.

The V call is TRBV25-1, the J call TRBJ1-1; D possibly corresponds to TRBD1 (5 bases). This CDR3 region has 18 residues. Germline CDR1 is MGHDK and CDR2 is SYGVNS. V lost 4 bases to trimming and J lost 3 bases, with 24 bases between them. The CDR3 loop is CASSARQSRSEAHTEAFF. In nucleotides, the CDR3 is TGTGCCAGCAGTGCCCGACAGAGCCGGAGTGAAGCCCACACTGAAGCTTTCTTT.

This clone has a handful of counts. The gene calls are TRBV30 and TRBJ1-2; no reliable D call. Deletions cut 0 bases from V and 2 bases from J, with 7 bases between. The germline CDR1 and CDR2 sequences are GTSNPN and SVGIG (reference sequence). This CDR3 region has 13 residues. The DNA of the CDR3 is TGTGCCTGGAGTGTTGAGTCCAACTATGGCTACACCTTC. It specifies CAWSVESNYGYTF.

This clone was counted only a few times. The chain has TRBV12-5 and TRBJ1-5; D gene uncertain. This CDR3 contains 13 residues. Trimming took off 6 bases at V and 2 bases at J, with 8 bases between the two ends. Looked up from germline, CDR1 is LGHNT and CDR2 is FRNRAP. CDR3 nucleotides: TGTGCTAGTGGGAACATGGGCAATCAGCCCCAGCATTTT. Translating gives CASGNMGNQPQHF. The complete variable domain, with remaining parts taken from reference TRBV12-5 and TRBJ1-5, reads DARVTQTPRHKVTEMGQEVTMRCQPILGHNTVFWYRQTMMQGLELLAYFRNRAPLDDSGMPKDRFSAEMPDATLATLKIQPSEPRDSAVYFCASGNMGNQPQHFGDGTRLSIL.

The chain is built from TRBV1 and TRBJ1-2; the table assigns TRBD1, which was not confirmed against the DNA. TRBV1 is an annotated pseudogene. The CDR3 is 18 residues long. The CDR3: CTSSQDRGQGIASYGYTF. The CDR3 nucleotides read TGCACCAGCAGCCAAGATCGGGGACAGGGGATAGCTAGCTATGGCTACACCTTC.

A few counts support this clone. The chain recombines TRBV5-1 with TRBJ1-1, with a possible D match to TRBD1 (5 bases). The CDR3 extends over 13 amino acids. CDR1 SGHRS and CDR2 YFSETQ come from the germline V gene. Trimming pared 7 bases from V and 0 bases from J, leaving 10 bases between. Written as DNA, the CDR3 is TGCGCCAGCCAACAGGAAATGAACACTGAAGCTTTCTTT. This sequence encodes CASQQEMNTEAFF.

The chain links TRBV7-6 to TRBJ2-1; TRBD2 aligns across 7 bases. After removal of 5 bases from V and 5 bases from J, the junction contained 9 bases not matched to a gene. Germline CDR1 and CDR2: SGHVS and FNYEAQ. CDR3 size: 15 residues. DNA of the CDR3: TGTGCCAGCAGCCCCGGCCCGGGACTAAACAATGAGCAGTTCTTC. This codes for CASSPGPGLNNEQFF. Full variable domain (missing parts from reference TRBV7-6 and TRBJ2-1): GAGVSQSPRYKVTKRGQDVALRCDPISGHVSLYWYRQALGQGPEFLTYFNYEAQQDKSGLPNDRFSAERPEGSISTLTIQRTEQRDSAMYRCASSPGPGLNNEQFFGPGTRLTVL.

The chain recombines TRBV27 with TRBJ1-5; no definite D call. There are 17 residues in the CDR3. CDR1 and CDR2 (germline): MNHEY, SMNVEV (reference sequence). Trimming pared 2 bases from V and 1 base from J, leaving 15 bases between. CDR3 coding DNA: TGTGCCAGCAGTTTAGTTAAGGATGGCGGAAGCAATCAGCCCCAGCATTTT. Translated, it gives CASSLVKDGGSNQPQHF.

This chain uses TRBV6-5 with TRBJ1-2; tentative D call: TRBD1 (6 bases). This CDR3 has 15 amino acids. The germline V gene encodes CDR1 MNHEY and CDR2 SVGAGI. V was clipped by 2 bases and J by 4 bases, with 14 bases between them. CDR3 amino acids: CASSYARDIVYGYTF. The CDR3 DNA is TGTGCCAGCAGTTACGCCCGGGACATAGTCTATGGCTACACCTTC.

The CDR3 region is CASPRGGSAYGYTF. CDR3 in DNA: TGTGCCAGCCCCCGTGGGGGGTCAGCCTATGGCTACACCTTC. The V and J genes are TRBV2 and TRBJ1-2; D is possibly TRBD1 (5 bases). This CDR3 is built from 14 residues. CDR1 SNHLY and CDR2 FYNNEI come from the germline V gene. With 8 bases removed from V and 4 bases from J, the gap between germline ends came to 17 bases.

The V call is TRBV5-1, the J call TRBJ1-5; D gene unclear. There are 13 residues in the CDR3. Trimming removed 1 base at V and 2 bases at J, with 4 bases between. Germline-derived CDR1 and CDR2 are SGHRS and YFSETQ. In DNA, the CDR3 is TGCGCCAGCAGCTTGCTCGGCAATCAGCCCCAGCATTTT. Its protein product is CASSLLGNQPQHF.

CDR3 DNA: TGTGCCAGCAGCCCTTTTGACAGACGCAATGAGCAGTTCTTC. Protein product: CASSPFDRRNEQFF. V and J are TRBV5-4 and TRBJ2-1, with a possible D match to TRBD1 (5 bases). Trimming cost V 4 bases and J 6 bases, with 14 bases left between them. CDR3 length: 14 residues. Germline V gene sequence: CDR1 SGHNT, CDR2 YYREEE (reference sequence).

This clone has a handful of counts. The V and J genes are TRBV2 and TRBJ2-7, with D possibly matching TRBD1 (5 bases). V lost 3 bases to trimming and J lost 6 bases, with 15 bases between them. Germline values: CDR1 SNHLY, CDR2 FYNNEI. The CDR3 totals 14 residues. The CDR3 loop is CASSDRVWSSEQYF. In nucleotides, the CDR3 is TGTGCCAGCAGTGACAGGGTGTGGAGTAGCGAGCAGTACTTC.

The chain recombines TRBV5-8 with TRBJ1-2; the match to TRBD1 covers 10 bases. CDR1 and CDR2 from the germline V gene are SGHTS and YDEGEE. The ends lost 0 bases at V and 4 bases at J; junction bases unmatched: 3. The length of the CDR3 is 15 residues. CDR3 sequence reads: CASSLEDRGAYGYTF. The CDR3 DNA reads as TGTGCCAGCAGCTTGGAGGACAGGGGGGCCTATGGCTACACCTTC. Complete variable domain (other parts from reference TRBV5-8 and TRBJ1-2): EAGVTQSPTHLIKTRGQQATLRCSPISGHTSVYWYQQALGLGLQFLLWYDEGEERNRGNFPPRFSGRQFPNYSSELNVNALELEDSALYLCASSLEDRGAYGYTFGSGTRLTVV.

The rearrangement uses TRBV10-1 and TRBJ2-5; D remains ambiguous. From germline, CDR1 is WNHNN and CDR2 SYGVQD (reference sequence). V gave up 3 bases and J gave up 2 bases, with 10 bases separating them. The length of the CDR3 is 14 residues. CDR3 DNA: TGCGCCAGCAGTGATAATCAGGCACAAGAGACCCAGTACTTC. This sequence encodes CASSDNQAQETQYF.

The chain links TRBV7-6 to TRBJ2-7, with TRBD1 matching over 9 bases. The CDR3 totals 17 residues. The germline CDR1 and CDR2 sequences are SGHVS and FNYEAQ. V was clipped by 0 bases and J by 4 bases; unmatched bases: 10. CDR3 region: CASSLAPPGQGRYEQYF. The CDR3 DNA follows: TGTGCCAGCAGCTTAGCGCCTCCGGGACAGGGAAGGTACGAGCAGTACTTC.

The chain couples TRBV30 to TRBJ2-5; D is perhaps TRBD2 (6 bases). Germline V gene data show CDR1 as GTSNPN and CDR2 as SVGIG (reference sequence). The CDR3 is 13 residues long. Trimming left V 4 bases short and J 5 bases short, with 14 bases between. This CDR3 is CAWTGLRGETQYF. CDR3 DNA sequence: TGTGCCTGGACGGGCCTCCGGGGGGAGACCCAGTACTTC.

V and J are TRBV2 and TRBJ1-2; D ambiguous. CDR3 length: 15 amino acids. From germline, CDR1 is SNHLY and CDR2 FYNNEI. Trimming stripped 3 bases from V and 4 bases from J, with 15 bases between. The CDR3 DNA is TGTGCCAGCAGTGATGAAAGGAGTCTGAGCTATGGCTACACCTTC. This sequence encodes CASSDERSLSYGYTF.

The chain joins TRBV5-1 to TRBJ2-1; D is possibly TRBD2 (6 bases). Trimming took 4 bases from V and 2 from J, leaving 10 bases between them. CDR1 and CDR2 from the germline V gene are SGHRS and YFSETQ. The CDR3 contains 14 residues. This chain's CDR3 is CASSPGSPYNEQFF. CDR3 sequence (DNA): TGCGCCAGCAGCCCCGGGAGTCCCTACAATGAGCAGTTCTTC. The complete variable domain, with remaining parts taken from reference TRBV5-1 and TRBJ2-1, reads KAGVTQTPRYLIKTRGQQVTLSCSPISGHRSVSWYQQTPGQGLQFLFEYFSETQRNKGNFPGRFSGRQFSNSRSEMNVSTLELGDSALYLCASSPGSPYNEQFFGPGTRLTVL.

The chain couples TRBV28 to TRBJ1-5; 8 nucleotides agree with TRBD1. Germline V gene lookup returns CDR1 MDHEN and CDR2 SYDVKM. This CDR3 comprises 14 residues. Trimming took 5 bases from V and 3 from J; bases not matched to a gene: 3. Here the CDR3 DNA reads TGTGCCAGCAGTATGACAGGGGCCAATCAGCCCCAGCATTTT. Translating gives CASSMTGANQPQHF.

This clone is a singleton in its sample. V gene TRBV4-1 combines with J gene TRBJ2-2; 12 bases align to TRBD2. The CDR3 consists of 15 residues. The junction had 4 bases not matched to a gene; V was cut back by 3 bases and J by 8 bases. Germline V gene data show CDR1 as MGHRA and CDR2 as YSYEKL. This chain's CDR3 is CASSHAGLAGGELFF. The DNA for the CDR3 is TGCGCCAGCAGCCATGCTGGACTAGCGGGGGGGGAGCTGTTTTTT.

This clone came up once. J is TRBJ2-5 and V is TRBV5-5, with 8 bases that match TRBD1. The CDR3 spans 15 residues. Trimming took 3 bases from V and 1 from J; bases not matched to a gene: 5. Germline CDR1 SGHKS, CDR2 YYEKEE (reference sequence). The CDR3 nucleotides read TGTGCCAGCAGCTCCGGACAGGGAGTCCAAGAGACCCAGTACTTC. Amino acids: CASSSGQGVQETQYF. Using reference TRBV5-5 and TRBJ2-5 for the parts outside the CDR3, the full variable domain is DAGVTQSPTHLIKTRGQQVTLRCSPISGHKSVSWYQQVLGQGPQFIFQYYEKEERGRGNFPDRFSARQFPNYSSELNVNALLLGDSALYLCASSSGQGVQETQYFGPGTRLLVL.

The chain is built from TRBV5-6 and TRBJ1-1; D is ambiguous. The CDR3 is made up of 14 amino acids. Trimming cost V 4 bases and J 1 base, with 11 bases left between them. Germline-derived CDR1 and CDR2 are SGHDT and YYEEEE. The CDR3, as DNA: TGTGCCAGCAGCCACCCCCACACGAACACTGAAGCTTTCTTT. It is translated as CASSHPHTNTEAFF.

The chain recombines TRBV28 with TRBJ2-3, with D possibly TRBD2 on 5 matching bases. The CDR3 sequence is 14 residues long. The germline gives CDR1 MDHEN, CDR2 SYDVKM. The V end lost 4 bases, the J end lost 6 bases, and 14 bases lay between the germline ends. Here the CDR3 reads CASSSLFSADTQYF. Here the CDR3 DNA reads TGTGCCAGCAGTTCCCTCTTTAGCGCCGATACGCAGTATTTT.